This section outlines one T cell receptor beta chain sequence together with its context. These data come from a study of blood T cell repertoires in COVID-19. Study background: Samples of COVID-19 (acute and convalescent) were obtained from the United States, Italy and Spain. T cells, B-cell-depleted T cells, or PBMCs provided the cDNA or gDNA that served as material.

Germline V gene sequence: CDR1 SGHVS, CDR2 FQNEAQ. The CDR3 covers 15 residues. The V gene lost 2 bases and the J gene lost 4 bases, with 13 bases spanning the gap. Study processing details: Quantification of nucleated cells was approximated via reference gene primer amplification. The method was immunoSEQ multiplex PCR; TCRdb's version includes in-frame clones alone and lacks a portion of them. V and J calls plus clone size are reproduced from that table; the DNA served to infer D and trimming. The table records some 99,000 clones, 81% of them present only once. V is TRBV7-8 and J is TRBJ2-3, with a tentative D call TRBD2 (7 bases). The origin of this receptor is a woman over 75 with acute or convalescent COVID-19. Sequencing used peripheral blood. In nucleotides, the CDR3 is TGTGCCAGCAGCTTACTGGGGGGGCGGGCAGATACGCAGTATTTT. Its protein is CASSLLGGRADTQYF.